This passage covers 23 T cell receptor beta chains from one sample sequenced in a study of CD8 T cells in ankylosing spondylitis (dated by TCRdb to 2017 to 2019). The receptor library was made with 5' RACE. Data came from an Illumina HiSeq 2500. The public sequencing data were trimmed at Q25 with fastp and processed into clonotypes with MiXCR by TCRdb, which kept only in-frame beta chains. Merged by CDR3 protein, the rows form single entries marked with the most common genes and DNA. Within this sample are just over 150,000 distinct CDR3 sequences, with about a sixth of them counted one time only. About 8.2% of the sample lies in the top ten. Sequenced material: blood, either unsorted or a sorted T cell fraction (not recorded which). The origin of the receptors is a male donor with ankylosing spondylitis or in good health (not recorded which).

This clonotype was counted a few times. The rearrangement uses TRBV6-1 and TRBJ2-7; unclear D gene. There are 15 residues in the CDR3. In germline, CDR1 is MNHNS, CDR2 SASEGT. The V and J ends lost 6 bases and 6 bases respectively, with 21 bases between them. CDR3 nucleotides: TGTGCCAGCAGCCCTGGATCAAGGCAGGTGTCCGAGCAGTACTTC. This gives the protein CASSPGSRQVSEQYF.

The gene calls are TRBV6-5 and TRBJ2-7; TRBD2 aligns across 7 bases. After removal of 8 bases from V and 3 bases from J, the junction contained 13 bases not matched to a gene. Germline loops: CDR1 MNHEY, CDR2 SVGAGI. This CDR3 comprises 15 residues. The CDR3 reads CASSGLPAKDYEQYF. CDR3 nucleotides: TGTGCCAGCTCGGGACTACCGGCGAAGGACTACGAGCAGTACTTC.

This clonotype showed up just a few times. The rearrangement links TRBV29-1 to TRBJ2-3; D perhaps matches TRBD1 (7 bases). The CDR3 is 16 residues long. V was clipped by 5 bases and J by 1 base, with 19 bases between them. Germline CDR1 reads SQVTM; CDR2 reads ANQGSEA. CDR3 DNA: TGCAGCGTTATACCCCGAGGAGGGGGCGGCACAGATACGCAGTATTTT. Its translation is CSVIPRGGGGTDTQYF.

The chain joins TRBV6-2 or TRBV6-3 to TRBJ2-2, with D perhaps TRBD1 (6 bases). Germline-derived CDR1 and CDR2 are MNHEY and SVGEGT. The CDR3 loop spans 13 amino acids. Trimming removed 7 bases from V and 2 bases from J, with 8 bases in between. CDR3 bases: TGTGCCAGCACAGGGGCAAACACCGGGGAGCTGTTTTTT. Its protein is CASTGANTGELFF.

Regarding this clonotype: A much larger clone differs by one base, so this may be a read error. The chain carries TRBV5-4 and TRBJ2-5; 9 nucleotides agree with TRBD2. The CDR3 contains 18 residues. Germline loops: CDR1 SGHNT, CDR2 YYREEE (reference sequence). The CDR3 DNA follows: TGTGTCAGCAGCTTGCTGTCTTCGGCGGGAGGGCCCTCAGAGACCCAGTACTTC. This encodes CVSSLLSSAGGPSETQYF.

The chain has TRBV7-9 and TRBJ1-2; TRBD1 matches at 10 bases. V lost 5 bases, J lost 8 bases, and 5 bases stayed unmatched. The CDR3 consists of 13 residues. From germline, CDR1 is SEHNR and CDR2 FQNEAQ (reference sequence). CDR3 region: CASSIDRGHGYTF. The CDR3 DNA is TGTGCCAGCAGCATCGACAGGGGGCACGGCTACACCTTC.

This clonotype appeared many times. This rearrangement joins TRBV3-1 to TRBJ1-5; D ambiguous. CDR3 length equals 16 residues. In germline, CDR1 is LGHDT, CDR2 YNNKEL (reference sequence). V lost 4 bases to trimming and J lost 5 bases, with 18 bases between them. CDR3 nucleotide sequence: TGTGCCAGCAGCCCCTGGGGAGGCGGTACTGATCAGCCCCAGCATTTT. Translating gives CASSPWGGGTDQPQHF.

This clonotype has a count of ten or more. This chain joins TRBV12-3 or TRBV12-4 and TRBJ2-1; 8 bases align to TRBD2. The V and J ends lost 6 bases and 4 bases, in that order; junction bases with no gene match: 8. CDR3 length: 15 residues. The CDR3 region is CASSPGTSSYNEQFF. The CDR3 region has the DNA TGTGCCAGCAGCCCCGGGACTAGTTCTTACAATGAGCAGTTCTTC.

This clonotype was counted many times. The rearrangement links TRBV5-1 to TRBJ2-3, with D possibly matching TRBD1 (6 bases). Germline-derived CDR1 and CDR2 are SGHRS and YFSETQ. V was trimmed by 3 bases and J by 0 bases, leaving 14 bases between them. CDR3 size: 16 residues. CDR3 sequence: CASSSPQGQSTDTQYF. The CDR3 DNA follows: TGCGCCAGCAGCTCACCGCAGGGGCAAAGCACAGATACGCAGTATTTT.

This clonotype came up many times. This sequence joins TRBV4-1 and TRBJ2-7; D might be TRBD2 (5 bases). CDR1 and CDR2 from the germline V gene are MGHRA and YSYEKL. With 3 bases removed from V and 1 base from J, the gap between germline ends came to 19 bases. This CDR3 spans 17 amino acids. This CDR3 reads CASSHQTSGVMSYEQYF. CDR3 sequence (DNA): TGCGCCAGCAGCCATCAAACTTCCGGGGTAATGTCCTACGAGCAGTACTTC.

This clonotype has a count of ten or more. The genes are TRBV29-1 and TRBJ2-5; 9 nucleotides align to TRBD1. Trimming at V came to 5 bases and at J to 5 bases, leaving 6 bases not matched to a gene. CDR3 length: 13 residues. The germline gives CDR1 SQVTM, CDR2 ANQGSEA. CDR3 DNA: TGCAGCGTTACAGGGGGCGAGGGGGAGACCCAGTACTTC. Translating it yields CSVTGGEGETQYF.

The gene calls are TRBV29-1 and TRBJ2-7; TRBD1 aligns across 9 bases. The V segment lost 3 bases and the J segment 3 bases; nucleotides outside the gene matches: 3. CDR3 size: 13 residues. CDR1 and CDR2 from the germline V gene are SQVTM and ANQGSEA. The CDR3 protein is CSVDVTGGYEQYF. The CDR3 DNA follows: TGCAGCGTTGATGTGACAGGGGGCTACGAGCAGTACTTC.

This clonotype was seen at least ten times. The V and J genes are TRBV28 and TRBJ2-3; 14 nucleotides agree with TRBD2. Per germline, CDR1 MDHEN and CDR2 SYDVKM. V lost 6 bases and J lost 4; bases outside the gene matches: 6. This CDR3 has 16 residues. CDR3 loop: CASRGTSGRRADTQYF. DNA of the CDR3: TGTGCCAGCAGGGGGACTAGCGGGAGAAGGGCAGATACGCAGTATTTT.

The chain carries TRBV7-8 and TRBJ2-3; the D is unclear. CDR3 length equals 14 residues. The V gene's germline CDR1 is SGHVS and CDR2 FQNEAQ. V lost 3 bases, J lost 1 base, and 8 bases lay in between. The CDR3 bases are TGTGCCAGCAGCTTGGTACTGGGCACAGATACGCAGTATTTT. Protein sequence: CASSLVLGTDTQYF.

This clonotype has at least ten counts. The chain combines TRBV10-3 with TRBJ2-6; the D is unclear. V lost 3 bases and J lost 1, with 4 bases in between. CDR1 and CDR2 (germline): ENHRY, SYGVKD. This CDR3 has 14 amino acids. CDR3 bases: TGTGCCATCAGTGACAGTTCTGGGGCCAACGTCCTGACTTTC. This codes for CAISDSSGANVLTF.

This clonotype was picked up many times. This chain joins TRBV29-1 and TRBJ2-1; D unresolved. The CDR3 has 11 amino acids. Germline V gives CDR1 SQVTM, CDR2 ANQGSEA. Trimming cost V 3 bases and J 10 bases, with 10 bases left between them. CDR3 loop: CSVEWESEQFF. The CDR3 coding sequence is TGCAGCGTTGAGTGGGAATCGGAGCAGTTCTTC.

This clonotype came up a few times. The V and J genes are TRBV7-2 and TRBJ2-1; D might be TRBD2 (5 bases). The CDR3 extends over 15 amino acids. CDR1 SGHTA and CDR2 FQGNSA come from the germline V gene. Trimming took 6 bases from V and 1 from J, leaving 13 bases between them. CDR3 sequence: CASRKGRGSYNEQFF. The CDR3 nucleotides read TGTGCCAGCAGGAAAGGGCGAGGGTCCTACAATGAGCAGTTCTTC.

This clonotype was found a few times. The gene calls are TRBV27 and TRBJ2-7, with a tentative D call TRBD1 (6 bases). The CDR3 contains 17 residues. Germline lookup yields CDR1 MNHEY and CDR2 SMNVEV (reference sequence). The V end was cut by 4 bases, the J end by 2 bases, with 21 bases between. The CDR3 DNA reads TGTGCCAGCAGTTCGCTTACACAGGGATATCCCGCCTACGAGCAGTACTTC. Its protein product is CASSSLTQGYPAYEQYF.

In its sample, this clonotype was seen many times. The chain's CDR3 is CASSPGQVLAETQYF. CDR3 in DNA: TGTGCCAGCTCACCCGGGCAGGTCTTAGCAGAGACCCAGTACTTC. The V and J genes are TRBV18 and TRBJ2-5; no definite D call. The length of the CDR3 is 15 residues. Germline V gene data show CDR1 as KGHSH and CDR2 as LQKENI. V lost 3 bases and J 4 bases, leaving 15 bases between the germline ends.

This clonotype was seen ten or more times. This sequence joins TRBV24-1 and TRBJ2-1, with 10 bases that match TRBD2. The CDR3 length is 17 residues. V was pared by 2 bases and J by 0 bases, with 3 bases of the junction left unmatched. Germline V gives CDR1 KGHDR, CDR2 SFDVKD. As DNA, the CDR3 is TGTGCCACCAGTGATTGGGCTAGCGGGGGCTCCTACAATGAGCAGTTCTTC. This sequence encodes CATSDWASGGSYNEQFF.

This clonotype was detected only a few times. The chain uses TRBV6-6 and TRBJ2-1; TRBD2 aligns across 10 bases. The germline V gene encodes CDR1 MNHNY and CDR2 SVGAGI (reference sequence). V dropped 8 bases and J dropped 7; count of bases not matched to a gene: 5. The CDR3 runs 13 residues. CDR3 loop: CASLGLAYNEQFF. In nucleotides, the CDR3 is TGTGCCAGCCTGGGACTAGCGTATAATGAGCAGTTCTTC.

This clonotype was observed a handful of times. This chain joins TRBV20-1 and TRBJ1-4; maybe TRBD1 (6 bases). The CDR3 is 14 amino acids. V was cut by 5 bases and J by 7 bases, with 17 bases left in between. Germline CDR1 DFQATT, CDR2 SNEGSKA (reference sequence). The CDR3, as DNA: TGCAGTGCTTCAGCGGAGGGGGAGGGTGAAAAACTGTTTTTT. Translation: CSASAEGEGEKLFF.

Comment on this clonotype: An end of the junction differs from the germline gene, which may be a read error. DNA of the CDR3: TGTGCCAGCAGCATGTCCGTTTCCTCCCACGAGCAGTACTTC. Translation: CASSMSVSSHEQYF. The chain employs TRBV3-1 and TRBJ2-7; D gene unclear. Germline CDR1 and CDR2: LGHDT and YNNKEL (reference sequence). The CDR3 loop spans 14 amino acids.